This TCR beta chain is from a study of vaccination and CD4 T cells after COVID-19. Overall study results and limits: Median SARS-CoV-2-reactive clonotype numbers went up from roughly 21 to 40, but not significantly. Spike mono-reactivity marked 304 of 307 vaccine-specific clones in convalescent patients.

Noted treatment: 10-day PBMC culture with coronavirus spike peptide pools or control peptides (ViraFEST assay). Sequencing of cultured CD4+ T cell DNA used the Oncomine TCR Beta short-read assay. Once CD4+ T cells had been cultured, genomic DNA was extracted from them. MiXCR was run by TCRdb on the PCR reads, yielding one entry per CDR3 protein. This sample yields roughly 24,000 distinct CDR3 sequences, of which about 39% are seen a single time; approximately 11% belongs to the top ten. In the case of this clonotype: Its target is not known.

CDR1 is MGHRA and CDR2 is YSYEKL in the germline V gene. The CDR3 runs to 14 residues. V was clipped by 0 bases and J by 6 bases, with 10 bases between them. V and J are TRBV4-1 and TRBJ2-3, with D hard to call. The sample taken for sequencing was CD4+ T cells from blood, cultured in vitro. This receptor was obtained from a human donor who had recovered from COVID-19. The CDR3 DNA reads TGCGCCAGCAGCCAAGATGGTCTGCTTGATACGCAGTATTTT. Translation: CASSQDGLLDTQYF.